Below are 9 T cell receptor beta chains sequenced from a single sample in a study of identical twins. TCRdb re-called the 5' RACE reads with MiXCR, one entry per CDR3 protein. The table records about 920,000 distinct CDR3 sequences, about 12% of them present only once. The same sample was also studied in work on yellow fever vaccine responses in identical twins.

Sequenced sample: PBMCs. The receptors stem from a young woman in good health.

The table lists this clonotype with many counts. The chain joins TRBV5-1 to TRBJ2-7, with D uncertain. Germline V gives CDR1 SGHRS, CDR2 YFSETQ. The CDR3 runs to 12 residues. The germline V and J ends were trimmed by 3 bases and 3 bases, with 7 bases remaining between them. CDR3 nucleotides: TGCGCCAGCAGCTCTACTATCTACGAGCAGTACTTC. This encodes CASSSTIYEQYF. Full variable domain (remainder filled in from reference TRBV5-1 and TRBJ2-7): KAGVTQTPRYLIKTRGQQVTLSCSPISGHRSVSWYQQTPGQGLQFLFEYFSETQRNKGNFPGRFSGRQFSNSRSEMNVSTLELGDSALYLCASSSTIYEQYFGPGTRLTVT.

The chain links TRBV12-3 or TRBV12-4 to TRBJ1-2; D ambiguous. The CDR3 has 13 amino acids. The ends were cut back, 6 bases at V and 5 bases at J, with 13 bases in the middle. This chain's CDR3 is CASSEHTGYGYTF. The CDR3 coding sequence is TGTGCCAGCAGCGAGCATACGGGGTATGGCTACACCTTC.

The chain is built from TRBV4-2 and TRBJ1-4; weak D call: TRBD1 (5 bases). Germline assignment: CDR1 LGHNA and CDR2 YNFKEQ. V gave up 4 bases and J gave up 3 bases, with 12 bases separating them. This CDR3 is built from 15 residues. The CDR3 loop is CASSPQQVPNEKLFF. CDR3 coding DNA: TGTGCCAGCAGCCCACAACAGGTCCCTAATGAAAAACTGTTTTTT.

Only a few counts were recorded for this clonotype. The gene calls are TRBV28 and TRBJ2-7, with D perhaps matching TRBD1 (5 bases). This CDR3 has 13 residues. V lost 6 bases and J 3 bases, leaving 12 bases between the germline ends. Per the germline V gene, CDR1 is MDHEN and CDR2 is SYDVKM. CDR3 sequence (DNA): TGTGCCAGCAGGGTCGACAGAGGCTACGAGCAGTACGTC. Translating gives CASRVDRGYEQYV.

This chain uses TRBV20-1 with TRBJ2-7; D is possibly TRBD1 or TRBD2 (5 bases each). V lost 1 base to trimming and J lost 2 bases, with 15 bases between them. The CDR3 runs to 15 residues. CDR1 and CDR2 from the germline V gene are DFQATT and SNEGSKA (reference sequence). CDR3 loop: CSARVWRQGAYEQYF. CDR3 DNA sequence: TGCAGTGCTAGAGTGTGGAGGCAGGGCGCCTACGAGCAGTACTTC.

The chain joins TRBV27 to TRBJ2-3, with TRBD2 as a possible D gene (6 bases). Germline loops: CDR1 MNHEY, CDR2 SMNVEV (reference sequence). The CDR3 has 15 residues. Trimming shortened V by 6 bases and J by 1 base, and 14 bases separated the two germline ends. The CDR3 region is CASSRPAGGTDTQYF. CDR3 nucleotides: TGTGCCAGCAGCCGGCCAGCGGGTGGCACAGATACGCAGTATTTT.

There are a few counts of this clonotype. The rearrangement joins TRBV12-3 or TRBV12-4 to TRBJ1-4, with 8 bases identical to TRBD1. The CDR3 extends over 15 amino acids. V lost 6 bases to trimming and J lost 6 bases; unmatched junction nucleotides: 9. CDR3 coding DNA: TGTGCCAGCAGAAGAGACAGGGGAGTTTATGAAAAACTGTTTTTT. Residues: CASRRDRGVYEKLFF.

This clonotype was found a few times. The CDR3 DNA sequence: TGTGCCAGCAGCTTAGGGCGGTGGGATACGCAGTATTTT. As protein: CASSLGRWDTQYF. This chain joins TRBV11-2 and TRBJ2-3, with D hard to call. Germline values: CDR1 SGHAT, CDR2 FQNNGV. Trimming shortened V by 1 base and J by 6 bases, and 8 bases separated the two germline ends. CDR3 size: 13 residues.

The chain couples TRBV12-3 or TRBV12-4 to TRBJ1-1; D not resolved. The V gene lost 0 bases and the J gene lost 2 bases, with 10 bases spanning the gap. This CDR3 spans 15 amino acids. Here the CDR3 DNA reads TGTGCCAGCAGTTTAGCGGCAGAGCTTAACACTGAAGCTTTCTTT. Translating gives CASSLAAELNTEAFF.